This T cell receptor (beta chain) was sequenced during a study of response to subunit inactivated influenza vaccine. TCRdb ran MiXCR on the RT-PCR reads and lists one entry per CDR3 protein. The table shows about 520,000 distinct CDR3 sequences, with approximately 9.9% occurring only once. Overall study results and limits: The authors proposed limited new T cell recruitment per seasonal influenza vaccination.

Germline V gene sequence: CDR1 MGHRA, CDR2 YSYEKL. The CDR3 runs 15 residues. Trimming left V 3 bases short and J 1 base short, with 9 bases between. This clonotype was recorded a few times. The antigen is not known. The origin of this receptor is a man between 50 and 59 years old who received an inactivated influenza vaccine. This chain uses TRBV4-1 with TRBJ1-4; D is possibly TRBD1 (6 bases). This specimen consisted of PBMCs from blood, obtained about 40 days after vaccination. The chain's CDR3 is CASSQPGVTNEKLFF. In DNA form, the CDR3 reads TGCGCCAGCAGCCAGCCAGGGGTAACTAATGAAAAACTGTTTTTT.